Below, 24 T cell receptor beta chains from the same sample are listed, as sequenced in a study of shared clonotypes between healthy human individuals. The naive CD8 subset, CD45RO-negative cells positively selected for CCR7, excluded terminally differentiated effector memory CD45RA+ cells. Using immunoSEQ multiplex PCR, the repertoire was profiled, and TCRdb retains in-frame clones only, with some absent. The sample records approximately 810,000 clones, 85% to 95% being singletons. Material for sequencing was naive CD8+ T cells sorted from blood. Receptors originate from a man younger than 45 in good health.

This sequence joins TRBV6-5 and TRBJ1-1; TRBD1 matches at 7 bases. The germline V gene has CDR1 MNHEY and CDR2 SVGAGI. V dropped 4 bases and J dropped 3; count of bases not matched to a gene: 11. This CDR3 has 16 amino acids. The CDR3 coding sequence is TGTGCCAGCAGTTCTGGGCGGACAGGAGCTTACACTGAAGCTTTCTTT. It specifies CASSSGRTGAYTEAFF.

CDR3 sequence: CASSGLGNTYEQYF. The CDR3 nucleotides are TGTGCCAGCAGTGGTCTGGGAAACACCTACGAGCAGTACTTC. The V call is TRBV2, the J call TRBJ2-7; the D is unclear. CDR1 and CDR2 (germline): SNHLY, FYNNEI. The V end lost 4 bases, the J end lost 2 bases, and 12 bases lay between the germline ends. This CDR3 is built from 14 residues.

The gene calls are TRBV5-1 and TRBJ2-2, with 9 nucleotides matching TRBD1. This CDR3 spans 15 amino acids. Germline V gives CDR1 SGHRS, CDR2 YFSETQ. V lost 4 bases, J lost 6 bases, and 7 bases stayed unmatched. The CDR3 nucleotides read TGCGCCAGCAGCCTCCGGGACAGGGTCGCCGGGGAGCTGTTTTTT. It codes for CASSLRDRVAGELFF.

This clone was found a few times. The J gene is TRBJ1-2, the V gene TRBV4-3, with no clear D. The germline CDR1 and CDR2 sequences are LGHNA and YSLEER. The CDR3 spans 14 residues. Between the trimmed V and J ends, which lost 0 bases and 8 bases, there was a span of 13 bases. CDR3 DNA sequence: TGCGCCAGCAGCCAAGATCGAGGTAGCCCCGGCTACACCTTC. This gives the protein CASSQDRGSPGYTF.

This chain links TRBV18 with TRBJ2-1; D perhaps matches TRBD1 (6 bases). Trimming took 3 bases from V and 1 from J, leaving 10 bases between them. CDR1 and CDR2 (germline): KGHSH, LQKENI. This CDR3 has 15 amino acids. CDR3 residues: CASSPETGSYNEQFF. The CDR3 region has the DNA TGTGCCAGCTCACCCGAGACAGGATCCTACAATGAGCAGTTCTTC.

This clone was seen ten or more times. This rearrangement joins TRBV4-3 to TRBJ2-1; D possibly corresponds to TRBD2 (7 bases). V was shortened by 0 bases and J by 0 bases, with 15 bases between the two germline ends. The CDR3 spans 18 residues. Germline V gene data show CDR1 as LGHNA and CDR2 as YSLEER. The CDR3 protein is CASSQEGGDRLSYNEQFF. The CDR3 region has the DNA TGCGCCAGCAGCCAAGAAGGGGGGGATCGCCTCTCCTACAATGAGCAGTTCTTC.

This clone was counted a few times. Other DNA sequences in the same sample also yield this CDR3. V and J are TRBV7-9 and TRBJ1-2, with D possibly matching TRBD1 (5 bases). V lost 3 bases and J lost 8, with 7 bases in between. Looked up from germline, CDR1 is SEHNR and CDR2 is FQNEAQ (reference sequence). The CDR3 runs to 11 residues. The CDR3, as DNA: TGTGCCAGCAGCTTGGGGGACGGCTACACCTTC. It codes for CASSLGDGYTF.

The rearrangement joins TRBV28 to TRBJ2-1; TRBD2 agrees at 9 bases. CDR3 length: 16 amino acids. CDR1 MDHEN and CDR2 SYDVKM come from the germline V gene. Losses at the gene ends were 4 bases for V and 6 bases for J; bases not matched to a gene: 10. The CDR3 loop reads CASSSRTSGLPNEQFF. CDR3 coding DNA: TGTGCCAGCAGTTCTCGAACTAGCGGGCTTCCCAATGAGCAGTTCTTC.

The CDR3 region is CASSAQKGPLPYEQFF. The CDR3 bases are TGTGCCAGTAGTGCGCAAAAGGGACCGCTCCCCTATGAGCAGTTCTTC. The chain uses TRBV19 and TRBJ2-1; tentatively, D is TRBD1 or TRBD2 (5 bases each). In germline, CDR1 is LNHDA, CDR2 SQIVND (reference sequence). Trimming shortened V by 5 bases and J by 8 bases, and 22 bases separated the two germline ends. CDR3 size: 16 residues.

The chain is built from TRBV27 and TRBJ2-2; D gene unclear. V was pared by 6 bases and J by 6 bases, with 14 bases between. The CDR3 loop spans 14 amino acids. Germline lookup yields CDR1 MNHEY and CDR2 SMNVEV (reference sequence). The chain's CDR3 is CASRPANVAGELFF. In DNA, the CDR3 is TGTGCCAGCAGACCCGCTAATGTGGCCGGGGAGCTGTTTTTT.

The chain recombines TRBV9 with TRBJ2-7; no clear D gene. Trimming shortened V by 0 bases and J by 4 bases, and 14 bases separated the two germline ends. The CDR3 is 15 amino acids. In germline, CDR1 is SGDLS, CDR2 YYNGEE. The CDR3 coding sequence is TGTGCCAGCAGCGTAGGGGTTTCGTGGGGTTACGAGCAGTACTTC. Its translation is CASSVGVSWGYEQYF. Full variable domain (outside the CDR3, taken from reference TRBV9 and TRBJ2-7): DSGVTQTPKHLITATGQRVTLRCSPRSGDLSVYWYQQSLDQGLQFLIQYYNGEERAKGNILERFSAQQFPDLHSELNLSSLELGDSALYFCASSVGVSWGYEQYFGPGTRLTVT.

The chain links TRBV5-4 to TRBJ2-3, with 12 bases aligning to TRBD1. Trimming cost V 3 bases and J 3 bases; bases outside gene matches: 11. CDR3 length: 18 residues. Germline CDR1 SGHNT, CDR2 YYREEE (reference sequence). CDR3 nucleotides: TGTGCCAGCAGCTCCACGGGACAGGGGGCCTTTAGGACAGATACGCAGTATTTT. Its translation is CASSSTGQGAFRTDTQYF.

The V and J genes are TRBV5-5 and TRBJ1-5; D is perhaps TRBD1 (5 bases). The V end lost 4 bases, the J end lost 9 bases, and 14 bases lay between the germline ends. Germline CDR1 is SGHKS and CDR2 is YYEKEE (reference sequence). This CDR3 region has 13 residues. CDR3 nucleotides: TGTGCCAGCAGCCGGGGCAGGGAAGCGCCCCAGCATTTT. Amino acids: CASSRGREAPQHF.

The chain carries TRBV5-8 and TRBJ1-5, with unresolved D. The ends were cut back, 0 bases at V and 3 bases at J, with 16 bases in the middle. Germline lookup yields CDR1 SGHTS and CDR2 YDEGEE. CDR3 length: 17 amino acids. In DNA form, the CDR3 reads TGTGCCAGCAGCTTGGGGGGAGCGGACTACCCCAATCAGCCCCAGCATTTT. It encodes CASSLGGADYPNQPQHF. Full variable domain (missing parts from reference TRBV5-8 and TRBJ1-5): EAGVTQSPTHLIKTRGQQATLRCSPISGHTSVYWYQQALGLGLQFLLWYDEGEERNRGNFPPRFSGRQFPNYSSELNVNALELEDSALYLCASSLGGADYPNQPQHFGDGTRLSIL.

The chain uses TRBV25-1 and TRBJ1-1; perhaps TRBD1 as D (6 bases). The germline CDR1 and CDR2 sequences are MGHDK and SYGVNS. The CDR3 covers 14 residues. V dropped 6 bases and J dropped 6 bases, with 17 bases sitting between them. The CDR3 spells CASSLGGAFAEAFF. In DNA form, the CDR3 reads TGTGCCAGCAGCCTGGGGGGGGCGTTCGCTGAAGCTTTCTTT.

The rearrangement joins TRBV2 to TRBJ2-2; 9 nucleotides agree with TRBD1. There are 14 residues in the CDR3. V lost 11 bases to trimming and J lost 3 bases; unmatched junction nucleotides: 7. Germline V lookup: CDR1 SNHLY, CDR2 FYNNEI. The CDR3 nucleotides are TGTGCCGGAGGGTGGGACAGGGACACCGGGGAGCTGTTTTTT. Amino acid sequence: CAGGWDRDTGELFF. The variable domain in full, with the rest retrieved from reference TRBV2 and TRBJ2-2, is EPEVTQTPSHQVTQMGQEVILRCVPISNHLYFYWYRQILGQKVEFLVSFYNNEISEKSEIFDDQFSVERPDGSNFTLKIRSTKLEDSAMYFCAGGWDRDTGELFFGEGSRLTVL.

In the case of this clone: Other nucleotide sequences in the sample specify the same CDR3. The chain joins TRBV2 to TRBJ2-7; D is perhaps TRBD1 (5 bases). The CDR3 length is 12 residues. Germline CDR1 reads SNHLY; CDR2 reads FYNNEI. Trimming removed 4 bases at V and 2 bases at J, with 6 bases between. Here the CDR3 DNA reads TGTGCCAGCAGTGGGGGCCCCTACGAGCAGTACTTC. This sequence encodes CASSGGPYEQYF.

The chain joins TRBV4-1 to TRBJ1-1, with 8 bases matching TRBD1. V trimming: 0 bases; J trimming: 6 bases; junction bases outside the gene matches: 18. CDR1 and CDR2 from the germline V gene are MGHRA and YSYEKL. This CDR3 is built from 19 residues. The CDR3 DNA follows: TGCGCCAGCAGCCAAGATCTGTTGTTGCAGGGGGCGGGTGTCGCTGAAGCTTTCTTT. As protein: CASSQDLLLQGAGVAEAFF.

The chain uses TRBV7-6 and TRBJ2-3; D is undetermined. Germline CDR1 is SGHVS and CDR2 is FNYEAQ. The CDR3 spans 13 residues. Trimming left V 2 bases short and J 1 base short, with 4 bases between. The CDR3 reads CASSLSRTDTQYF. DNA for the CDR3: TGTGCCAGCAGCTTATCCCGCACAGATACGCAGTATTTT. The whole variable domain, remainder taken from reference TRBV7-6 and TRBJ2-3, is GAGVSQSPRYKVTKRGQDVALRCDPISGHVSLYWYRQALGQGPEFLTYFNYEAQQDKSGLPNDRFSAERPEGSISTLTIQRTEQRDSAMYRCASSLSRTDTQYFGPGTRLTVL.

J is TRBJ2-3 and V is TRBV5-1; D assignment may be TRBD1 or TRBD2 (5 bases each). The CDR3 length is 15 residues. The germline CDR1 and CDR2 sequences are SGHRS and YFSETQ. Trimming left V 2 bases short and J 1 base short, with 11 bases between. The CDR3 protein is CASSFRVEGTDTQYF. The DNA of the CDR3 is TGCGCCAGCAGCTTCAGGGTGGAGGGCACAGATACGCAGTATTTT.

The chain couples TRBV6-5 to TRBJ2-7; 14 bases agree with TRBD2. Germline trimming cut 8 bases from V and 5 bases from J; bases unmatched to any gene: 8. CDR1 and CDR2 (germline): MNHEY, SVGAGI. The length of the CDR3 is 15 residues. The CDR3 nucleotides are TGTGCCAGCCGACGAGGGACTAGCGGGAGCGACGAGCAGTACTTC. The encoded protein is CASRRGTSGSDEQYF.

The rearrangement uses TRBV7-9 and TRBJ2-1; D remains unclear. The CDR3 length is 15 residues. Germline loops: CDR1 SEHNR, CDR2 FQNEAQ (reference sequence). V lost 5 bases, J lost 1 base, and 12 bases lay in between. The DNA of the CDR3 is TGTGCCAGCAGCCCGGGTGTTCAGTCCTACAATGAGCAGTTCTTC. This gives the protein CASSPGVQSYNEQFF.

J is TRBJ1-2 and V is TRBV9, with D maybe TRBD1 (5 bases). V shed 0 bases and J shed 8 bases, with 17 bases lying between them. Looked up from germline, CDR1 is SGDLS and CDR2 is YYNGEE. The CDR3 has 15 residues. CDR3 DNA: TGTGCCAGCAGCGTAGCGGTGACAGCCCCGGAGGGCTACACCTTC. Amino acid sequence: CASSVAVTAPEGYTF.

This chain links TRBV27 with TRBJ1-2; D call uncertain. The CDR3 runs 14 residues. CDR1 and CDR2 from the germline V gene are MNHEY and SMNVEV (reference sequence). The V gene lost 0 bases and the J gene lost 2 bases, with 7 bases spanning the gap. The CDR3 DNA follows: TGTGCCAGCAGTTTATCGATGGGGAACTATGGCTACACCTTC. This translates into CASSLSMGNYGYTF.